The T cell receptor beta chain described here comes from a study of T cell responses to AZD1222 COVID-19 vaccine. Here immunoSEQ multiplex PCR was the method, and the copy in TCRdb shows in-frame clones only, minus some. Counted here are 150,000 or so clones, around 88% occurring once; the ten biggest clones make up more than 3%. Germline V gene sequence: CDR1 LGHNA, CDR2 YNFKEQ. CDR3 size: 16 residues. V lost 1 base to trimming and J lost 2 bases, with 14 bases between them. The study's findings and limits: Vaccine-associated CD4 TCRs spanned spike, dominant at 160-218 and 743-854. Spike-specific TCR breadth and depth were elevated following two AZD1222 doses. Just a handful of AZD1222 recipients were seropositive at baseline. Nearly half of spike-specific TCRs reportedly go after variant regions that carry no mutations.

In the case of this clone: Its antigen is as yet unknown.

This chain joins TRBV4-2 and TRBJ2-5, with D unresolved. The origin of this receptor is an adult in good health. The sequenced sample was peripheral blood, obtained on day 0 of MenACWY control vaccination. The CDR3 DNA sequence: TGTGCCAGCAGCCAAGCGACTCTCTGGGGACAAGAGACCCAGTACTTC. This gives the protein CASSQATLWGQETQYF.